The 18 T cell receptor beta chains reported below all come from one sample, sequenced in a study of T cells in Graves' hyperthyroidism and ophthalmopathy. Amplified regions were TCR beta CDR3 sequences from RNA transcripts. TCR CDR3 regions were first amplified by RT-PCR with HTBI primers. TCRdb independently ran MiXCR on the multiplex PCR reads; one entry per CDR3 protein. Found here are about 620,000 distinct CDR3 sequences, 16% of them singletons; the top ten hold 3.5% to 4%. Source material: blood. Every receptor here comes from a woman aged 25 to 39 with Graves' hyperthyroidism.

This clonotype was picked up a small number of times. This may be a read error: a much more frequent sequence differs by one nucleotide. This chain links TRBV28 with TRBJ2-7; TRBD1 matches 9 bases. This CDR3 has 14 residues. Germline loops: CDR1 MDHEN, CDR2 SYDVKM. CDR3 region: CAGSPTGTGYEQYF. CDR3 DNA sequence: TGTGCCGGCAGTCCGACAGGGACAGGGTACGAGCAGTACTTC.

This chain links TRBV7-2 with TRBJ2-5; D may correspond to TRBD1 or TRBD2 (9 bases each). Germline V gives CDR1 SGHTA, CDR2 FQGNSA. Trimming left V 5 bases short and J 7 bases short, with 23 bases between. The CDR3 totals 16 residues. CDR3 loop: CASSPATGGGRGTQYF. CDR3 coding DNA: TGTGCCAGCAGCCCAGCTACAGGGGGCGGGAGGGGGACCCAGTACTTC.

This clonotype was recorded many times. V usage is TRBV2 and J usage is TRBJ2-7, with TRBD1 matching 8 bases. Unmatched junction bases numbered 7, after V lost 6 bases and J lost 0 bases. Germline CDR1 is SNHLY and CDR2 is FYNNEI. The CDR3 covers 15 residues. CDR3 in amino acids: CASRAGTGHSYEQYF. CDR3 coding DNA: TGTGCCAGCAGGGCCGGGACAGGCCACTCCTACGAGCAGTACTTC. Together with reference TRBV2 and TRBJ2-7, the CDR3 gives the full variable domain: EPEVTQTPSHQVTQMGQEVILRCVPISNHLYFYWYRQILGQKVEFLVSFYNNEISEKSEIFDDQFSVERPDGSNFTLKIRSTKLEDSAMYFCASRAGTGHSYEQYFGPGTRLTVT.

This clonotype was counted many times. The V and J genes are TRBV5-4 and TRBJ2-5; 8 nucleotides agree with TRBD2. Germline CDR1 SGHNT, CDR2 YYREEE (reference sequence). The CDR3 totals 15 residues. Trimming removed 0 bases from V and 6 bases from J; junction bases left unmatched: 7. CDR3 in DNA: TGTGCCAGCAGCTTGGCACGGGAGGGCCGGAAGACCCAGTACTTC. This gives the protein CASSLAREGRKTQYF.

This clonotype occurred many times. The rearrangement joins TRBV28 to TRBJ1-2, with D possibly TRBD1 on 5 matching bases. In germline, CDR1 is MDHEN, CDR2 SYDVKM. Trimming left V 4 bases short and J 4 bases short, with 25 bases between. CDR3 length: 18 amino acids. The CDR3 here is CASSSGSSIGTGLYGYTF. The CDR3 DNA sequence: TGTGCCAGCAGTTCAGGGAGTTCTATAGGCACAGGCCTCTATGGCTACACCTTC.

The V and J genes are TRBV20-1 and TRBJ1-4; 7 bases map to TRBD1. The CDR3 is made up of 12 amino acids. V lost 6 bases, J lost 5 bases, and 3 bases stayed unmatched. The germline gives CDR1 DFQATT, CDR2 SNEGSKA (reference sequence). CDR3 nucleotide sequence: TGCAGTGCGGGGACAGTGAATGAAAAACTGTTTTTT. This translates into CSAGTVNEKLFF.

This clonotype was seen many times. This chain links TRBV28 with TRBJ1-2, with 7 bases that match TRBD1. Germline loops: CDR1 MDHEN, CDR2 SYDVKM. This CDR3 spans 14 amino acids. Unmatched junction bases numbered 8, after V lost 8 bases and J lost 2 bases. The CDR3 DNA reads TGTGCCAGCGGGGGACAGACCCTGAACTATGGCTACACCTTC. Protein: CASGGQTLNYGYTF.

In this sample, this clonotype turned up many times. V usage is TRBV28 and J usage is TRBJ2-7; 8 bases line up with TRBD1. CDR1 MDHEN and CDR2 SYDVKM come from the germline V gene. CDR3 size: 12 residues. Trimming removed 8 bases from V and 2 bases from J; junction bases left unmatched: 2. CDR3 sequence (DNA): TGTGCCAGCGGGGACAGGACCTACGAGCAGTACTTC. Translation gives CASGDRTYEQYF. The whole variable domain, remainder taken from reference TRBV28 and TRBJ2-7, is DVKVTQSSRYLVKRTGEKVFLECVQDMDHENMFWYRQDPGLGLRLIYFSYDVKMKEKGDIPEGYSVSREKKERFSLILESASTNQTSMYLCASGDRTYEQYFGPGTRLTVT.

There are many counts of this clonotype. The chain joins TRBV19 to TRBJ2-1, with 13 bases identical to TRBD2. V was pared by 9 bases and J by 7 bases, with 6 bases of the junction left unmatched. The CDR3 is 14 residues long. Germline V CDR1 and CDR2: LNHDA, SQIVND (reference sequence). CDR3 protein: CASRTSGSINEQFF. CDR3 DNA sequence: TGTGCCAGCCGGACTAGCGGGAGTATTAATGAGCAGTTCTTC.

V and J are TRBV5-4 and TRBJ2-7; 13 bases map to TRBD2. The CDR3 is 17 amino acids. Per the germline V gene, CDR1 is SGHNT and CDR2 is YYREEE (reference sequence). The junction had 12 bases not matched to a gene; V was cut back by 5 bases and J by 4 bases. CDR3 protein: CASSPGLAGAEGYEQYF. In DNA, the CDR3 is TGTGCCAGCAGTCCCGGACTAGCGGGAGCCGAGGGTTACGAGCAGTACTTC.

This clonotype was detected ten times or more. The chain links TRBV11-2 to TRBJ1-4; D is unresolved. Germline V CDR1 and CDR2: SGHAT, FQNNGV. Trimming shortened V by 2 bases and J by 4 bases, and 14 bases separated the two germline ends. The CDR3 is made up of 16 amino acids. The CDR3 DNA follows: TGTGCCAGCAGCTTAAGACCTGCGGGGAATAATGAAAAACTGTTTTTT. Protein: CASSLRPAGNNEKLFF.

This clonotype was observed many times. The V gene is TRBV20-1, the J gene TRBJ2-7, with D unresolved. This CDR3 is 11 amino acids long. V lost 4 bases and J 1 base, leaving 5 bases between the germline ends. Looked up from germline, CDR1 is DFQATT and CDR2 is SNEGSKA (reference sequence). Written as DNA, the CDR3 is TGCAGTGCTACACAATCCTACGAGCAGTACTTC. Protein sequence: CSATQSYEQYF.

The chain recombines TRBV6-2 or TRBV6-3 with TRBJ1-2; TRBD1 matches 9 bases. Germline-derived CDR1 and CDR2 are MNHEY and SVGEGT. The CDR3 is 23 residues long. With 2 bases clipped from V and 5 bases from J, the junction kept 30 bases outside the gene matches. The CDR3 here is CASSYPAALSGSGNTGTGYGYTF. CDR3 nucleotides: TGTGCCAGCAGTTACCCCGCGGCCCTTAGCGGGAGCGGAAACACCGGGACAGGGTATGGCTACACCTTC.

At least ten counts were recorded for this clonotype. V usage is TRBV28 and J usage is TRBJ1-2; TRBD1 aligns across 7 bases. The CDR3 extends over 14 amino acids. CDR1 is MDHEN and CDR2 is SYDVKM in the germline V gene. V shed 5 bases and J 4 bases; nucleotides not matched to a gene: 7. The CDR3 sequence: CASSDEDRSYGYTF. As DNA, the CDR3 is TGTGCCAGCAGTGATGAGGACAGGAGCTATGGCTACACCTTC.

This chain uses TRBV6-2 or TRBV6-3 with TRBJ2-7; 11 bases are shared with TRBD1. Germline CDR1 MNHEY, CDR2 SVGEGT. CDR3 length: 13 amino acids. After removal of 10 bases from V and 4 bases from J, the junction contained 6 bases not matched to a gene. The CDR3 loop is CAIGQGAWYEQYF. Here the CDR3 DNA reads TGTGCCATCGGACAGGGGGCTTGGTACGAGCAGTACTTC.

J is TRBJ1-2 and V is TRBV5-5; 7 bases match TRBD1. The V gene end was trimmed by 4 bases and the J gene end by 2 bases; junction bases not matched to a gene: 8. The CDR3 contains 15 residues. CDR1 and CDR2 from the germline V gene are SGHKS and YYEKEE (reference sequence). CDR3 sequence (DNA): TGTGCCAGCAGCATAGGGGGCGCGGGAAACTATGGCTACACCTTC. This sequence encodes CASSIGGAGNYGYTF.

There are many counts of this clonotype. The CDR3 loop reads CASSESGEETQYF. The CDR3 DNA reads as TGTGCCAGCAGTGAGTCAGGGGAAGAGACCCAGTACTTC. V and J are TRBV2 and TRBJ2-5; a weak D match, TRBD1 (6 bases). V lost 3 bases and J lost 3, with 8 bases in between. CDR3 length: 13 amino acids. Germline lookup yields CDR1 SNHLY and CDR2 FYNNEI.

This chain links TRBV19 with TRBJ2-3; 9 bases fit TRBD2. CDR1 and CDR2 from the germline V gene are LNHDA and SQIVND (reference sequence). The CDR3 runs 14 residues. The V gene end was trimmed by 1 base and the J gene end by 4 bases; junction bases not matched to a gene: 0. The CDR3 sequence: CASSIVAGADTQYF. The CDR3 region has the DNA TGTGCCAGTAGTATAGTAGCGGGAGCAGATACGCAGTATTTT.